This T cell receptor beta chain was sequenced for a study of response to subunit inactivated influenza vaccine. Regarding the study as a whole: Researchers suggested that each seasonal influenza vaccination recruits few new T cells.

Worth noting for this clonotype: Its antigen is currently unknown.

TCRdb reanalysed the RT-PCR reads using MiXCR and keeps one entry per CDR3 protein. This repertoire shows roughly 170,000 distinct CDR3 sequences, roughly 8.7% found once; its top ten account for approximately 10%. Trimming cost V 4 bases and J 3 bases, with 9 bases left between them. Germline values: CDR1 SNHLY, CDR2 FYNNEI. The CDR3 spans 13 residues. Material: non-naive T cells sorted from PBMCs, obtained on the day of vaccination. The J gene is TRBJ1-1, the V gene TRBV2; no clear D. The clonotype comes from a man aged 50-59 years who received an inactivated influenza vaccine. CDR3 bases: TGTGCCAGCAGTGTGCTGGGGTACACTGAAGCTTTCTTT. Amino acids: CASSVLGYTEAFF.